Each of the 23 T cell receptor beta chains below was sequenced from the same sample in a study of T cell responses to AZD1222 COVID-19 vaccine. This table comes from immunoSEQ multiplex PCR, and its TCRdb copy is limited to in-frame clones, with some not included. The sample consists of over 100,000 clones, 70% to 90% of them appearing once. The source material was peripheral blood, sampled on day 0 of AZD1222 vaccination. All receptors come from an adult in good health.

The rearrangement uses TRBV13 and TRBJ1-3, with 7 bases matching TRBD1. The CDR3 is made up of 16 amino acids. With V trimmed by 5 bases and J by 4 bases, 11 bases remained unmatched. Per germline, CDR1 PRHDT and CDR2 FYEKMQ (reference sequence). CDR3 DNA sequence: TGTGCCAGCAGCCTCACCCCGACAGGGCCCGGAAACACCATATATTTT. Translation gives CASSLTPTGPGNTIYF. The complete variable domain, with remaining parts taken from reference TRBV13 and TRBJ1-3, reads AAGVIQSPRHLIKEKRETATLKCYPIPRHDTVYWYQQGPGQDPQFLISFYEKMQSDKGSIPDRFSAQQFSDYHSELNMSSLELGDSALYFCASSLTPTGPGNTIYFGEGSWLTVV.

This rearrangement joins TRBV4-2 to TRBJ1-2; the D is unclear. Germline CDR1 and CDR2: LGHNA and YNFKEQ. V dropped 4 bases and J dropped 8 bases, with 11 bases sitting between them. The CDR3 has 12 residues. The CDR3 nucleotides read TGTGCCAGCAGCCCGGAGGATGGGGGCTACACCTTC. Encoded protein: CASSPEDGGYTF.

V is TRBV5-6 and J is TRBJ1-1; a weak D match, TRBD1 (5 bases). The CDR3 is made up of 16 amino acids. Germline V CDR1 and CDR2: SGHDT, YYEEEE. V lost 2 bases and J 0 bases, leaving 14 bases between the germline ends. This CDR3 is CASSFSARGVNTEAFF. CDR3 DNA sequence: TGTGCCAGCAGCTTCTCAGCCCGAGGGGTGAACACTGAAGCTTTCTTT.

V is TRBV10-3 and J is TRBJ2-5, with 7 bases identical to TRBD1. The CDR3 totals 19 residues. Germline CDR1 and CDR2: ENHRY and SYGVKD. Trimming took 5 bases from V and 2 from J; bases not matched to a gene: 20. CDR3 loop: CAISLPAEGGAMSQETQYF. CDR3 in DNA: TGTGCCATCAGTCTCCCAGCCGAAGGGGGCGCGATGAGTCAAGAGACCCAGTACTTC.

The chain combines TRBV5-8 with TRBJ2-7; 12 positions agree with TRBD2. The CDR3 length is 18 residues. The V gene's germline CDR1 is SGHTS and CDR2 YDEGEE. V lost 4 bases to trimming and J lost 6 bases; unmatched junction nucleotides: 17. The CDR3 bases are TGTGCCAGCAGCGTAGTACGTTTGACTAGCGGGGGATCTTCCGAGCAGTACTTC. The encoded protein is CASSVVRLTSGGSSEQYF.

The chain has TRBV30 and TRBJ2-3; D ambiguous. Germline V gene data show CDR1 as GTSNPN and CDR2 as SVGIG (reference sequence). This CDR3 has 11 amino acids. V was clipped by 2 bases and J by 10 bases, with 10 bases between them. The CDR3 region is CAWSIRVPQYF. In DNA form, the CDR3 reads TGTGCCTGGAGTATAAGGGTTCCGCAGTATTTT.

V gene TRBV7-2 combines with J gene TRBJ2-3; D ambiguous. This CDR3 region has 14 residues. Germline assignment: CDR1 SGHTA and CDR2 FQGNSA. V lost 2 bases to trimming and J lost 0 bases, with 6 bases between them. The CDR3 DNA sequence: TGTGCCAGCAGCTTACAATCTAGCACAGATACGCAGTATTTT. This codes for CASSLQSSTDTQYF.

As to this clone: A read error is likely, as this CDR3 ends without the conserved phenylalanine or tryptophan. The chain links TRBV6-5 to TRBJ1-6; D is unresolved. With 8 bases removed from V and 0 bases from J, the gap between germline ends came to 8 bases. The CDR3 consists of 14 residues. Germline lookup yields CDR1 MNHEY and CDR2 SVGAGI. The CDR3: CASGSSSYNSPLHL. CDR3 DNA sequence: TGTGCCAGCGGGAGTAGCTCCTATAATTCACCCCTCCACCTT.

The genes are TRBV6-5 and TRBJ1-4; 9 bases match TRBD1. Germline assignment: CDR1 MNHEY and CDR2 SVGAGI. The CDR3 is 14 amino acids. V lost 6 bases and J lost 5; bases outside the gene matches: 4. In DNA form, the CDR3 reads TGTGCCAGCAGGCCGACAGGGGGGAATGAAAAACTGTTTTTT. Amino acids: CASRPTGGNEKLFF.

The chain recombines TRBV19 with TRBJ1-1; D is undetermined. From germline, CDR1 is LNHDA and CDR2 SQIVND (reference sequence). The CDR3 totals 10 residues. Deletions cut 6 bases from V and 7 bases from J, with 6 bases between. The chain's CDR3 is CASRHREAFF. CDR3 in DNA: TGTGCCAGTAGACACCGTGAAGCTTTCTTT.

This sequence joins TRBV9 and TRBJ2-7; no firm D call. Germline CDR1 SGDLS, CDR2 YYNGEE. The CDR3 extends over 13 amino acids. With 0 bases removed from V and 1 base from J, the gap between germline ends came to 5 bases. The CDR3 here is CASSVGLSYEQYF. In nucleotides, the CDR3 is TGTGCCAGCAGCGTAGGACTTTCCTACGAGCAGTACTTC.

V usage is TRBV6-5 and J usage is TRBJ1-5, with 7 bases identical to TRBD1. This CDR3 region has 15 residues. Trimming cost V 6 bases and J 2 bases; bases outside gene matches: 7. In germline, CDR1 is MNHEY, CDR2 SVGAGI. The CDR3 region is CASSDREVGNQPQHF. DNA for the CDR3: TGTGCCAGCAGCGACAGGGAGGTTGGCAATCAGCCCCAGCATTTT.

The CDR3 nucleotides are TGCGCCAGCAGCCGAGAGACAGGCCCTTACAATGAGCAGTTCTTC. Amino acid sequence: CASSRETGPYNEQFF. This sequence joins TRBV5-1 and TRBJ2-1, with D perhaps matching TRBD1 (6 bases). The CDR3 loop spans 15 amino acids. Germline V gives CDR1 SGHRS, CDR2 YFSETQ. Trimming took 4 bases from V and 4 from J, leaving 15 bases between them.

This CDR3 is CASSPSGGGHNNEQFF. Here the CDR3 DNA reads TGTGCCAGCAGTCCCTCGGGCGGGGGCCACAACAATGAGCAGTTCTTC. The chain links TRBV28 to TRBJ2-1; D is perhaps TRBD2 (7 bases). CDR1 and CDR2 from the germline V gene are MDHEN and SYDVKM. V lost 5 bases and J lost 5, with 19 bases in between. This CDR3 is built from 16 residues.

The chain employs TRBV6-2 or TRBV6-3 and TRBJ1-2; the match to TRBD1 covers 11 bases. Germline V gene sequence: CDR1 MNHEY, CDR2 SVGEGT. The CDR3 runs to 16 residues. The V segment lost 2 bases and the J segment 4 bases; nucleotides outside the gene matches: 6. This CDR3 is CASSYPRDRGIYGYTF. In DNA form, the CDR3 reads TGTGCCAGCAGTTACCCCCGGGACAGGGGGATCTATGGCTACACCTTC.

A word on this clone: Because the CDR3 is missing its conserved closing phenylalanine or tryptophan, this is likely a read error. The chain carries TRBV2 and TRBJ1-6, with 10 bases that match TRBD1. The CDR3 contains 18 residues. J lost 5 bases, V lost 6 bases, and 13 bases had no gene match. CDR1 is SNHLY and CDR2 is FYNNEI in the germline V gene. CDR3 sequence: CASRHNWDRGANNSPLHL. CDR3 DNA sequence: TGTGCCAGCAGACACAACTGGGACAGGGGCGCGAATAATTCACCCCTCCACCTT.

The rearrangement links TRBV6-5 to TRBJ1-3; 11 bases are a match to TRBD1. The V and J ends lost 8 bases and 3 bases, in that order; junction bases with no gene match: 3. Germline V gene data show CDR1 as MNHEY and CDR2 as SVGAGI. The CDR3 has 14 amino acids. CDR3 sequence (DNA): TGTGCCAGCGGGGACAGGGGGTTTGGAAACACCATATATTTT. Translated, it gives CASGDRGFGNTIYF.

The genes are TRBV13 and TRBJ2-7; 12 bases match TRBD1. In germline, CDR1 is PRHDT, CDR2 FYEKMQ (reference sequence). After removal of 5 bases from V and 6 bases from J, the junction contained 5 bases not matched to a gene. The CDR3 is 14 amino acids. The CDR3 sequence: CASSPGQGAIEQYF. CDR3 in DNA: TGTGCCAGCAGCCCGGGACAGGGGGCGATCGAGCAGTACTTC.

The chain carries TRBV7-8 and TRBJ1-2; D is unclear. Looked up from germline, CDR1 is SGHVS and CDR2 is FQNEAQ. V lost 5 bases to trimming and J lost 6 bases, with 7 bases between them. This CDR3 is 11 amino acids long. CDR3 region: CASSRLDGYTF. For the CDR3, the DNA is TGTGCCAGCAGCCGGTTGGATGGCTACACCTTC.

The chain employs TRBV21-1 and TRBJ1-4; the table's D call, TRBD1, has no DNA check behind it. TRBV21-1 is labeled a pseudogene. The CDR3 totals 16 residues. Written as DNA, the CDR3 is TGTGCCAGCACTACAGGGAAGGATGAGTTTAGTGAAAAACTGTTTTTT. Protein: CASTTGKDEFSEKLFF.

J is TRBJ2-5 and V is TRBV7-9; TRBD1 aligns across 7 bases. There are 15 residues in the CDR3. The V segment lost 3 bases and the J segment 5 bases; nucleotides outside the gene matches: 9. CDR1 is SEHNR and CDR2 is FQNEAQ in the germline V gene (reference sequence). The CDR3 DNA is TGTGCCAGCAGCTTCGAAGGCAGGGGGTATGAGACCCAGTACTTC. Translation gives CASSFEGRGYETQYF.

This sequence joins TRBV5-4 and TRBJ2-7; 12 bases fit TRBD2. Germline-derived CDR1 and CDR2 are SGHNT and YYREEE (reference sequence). J gave up 2 bases and V 1 base, and 7 bases lay outside the gene matches. This CDR3 has 17 amino acids. The DNA for the CDR3 is TGTGCCAGCAGCTTGACACTAGCGGGGGGTTCCCCCTACGAGCAGTACTTC. It codes for CASSLTLAGGSPYEQYF. The full variable domain, with the rest looked up from reference TRBV5-4 and TRBJ2-7, is ETGVTQSPTHLIKTRGQQVTLRCSSQSGHNTVSWYQQALGQGPQFIFQYYREEENGRGNFPPRFSGLQFPNYSSELNVNALELDDSALYLCASSLTLAGGSPYEQYFGPGTRLTVT.

The chain employs TRBV25-1 and TRBJ2-5, with D possibly being TRBD1 (5 bases). CDR3 length: 16 residues. Germline V gene data show CDR1 as MGHDK and CDR2 as SYGVNS. Trimming shortened V by 0 bases and J by 2 bases, and 13 bases separated the two germline ends. The CDR3 loop is CASSEYNQGIQETQYF. CDR3 bases: TGTGCCAGCAGTGAATATAACCAGGGAATTCAAGAGACCCAGTACTTC.